This T cell receptor beta chain derives from a study of blood T cell repertoires in COVID-19. Study-wide background: In each case, the material was cDNA or gDNA derived from T cells, B-cell-depleted T cells, or PBMCs.

Libraries were prepared by immunoSEQ multiplex PCR; TCRdb keeps only in-frame clonotypes and omits some of them. The sample lists under 250,000 clones, over 80% occurring once. This clone is a singleton in its sample. This CDR3 has 15 residues. After removal of 8 bases from V and 4 bases from J, the junction contained 13 bases not matched to a gene. Germline assignment: CDR1 SNHLY and CDR2 FYNNEI. V and J are TRBV2 and TRBJ2-5; 7 nucleotides agree with TRBD2. This clonotype was obtained from a woman aged 60-75 years with active or convalescent COVID-19. The sequencing input was peripheral blood. This CDR3 is CASSARVGGGETQYF. DNA of the CDR3: TGTGCCAGCTCCGCCCGGGTGGGGGGGGGAGAGACCCAGTACTTC.